This TCR beta chain was obtained from a study of early T cells in non-severe SARS-CoV-2 infection. TCRdb passed the 5' RACE reads through MiXCR, listing each CDR3 protein once. The sample yields about 50,000 distinct CDR3 sequences, approximately 15% seen once. The CDR3 contains 11 residues. Germline V CDR1 and CDR2: DFQATT, SNEGSKA (reference sequence). V gave up 3 bases and J gave up 5 bases, with 7 bases separating them. This rearrangement joins TRBV20-1 to TRBJ1-2; D is unresolved. The sequencing used whole blood, collected at baseline. The source of this sequence is an adult who was a healthcare worker with PCR-confirmed SARS-CoV-2 infection or an uninfected control (not recorded which). CDR3 region: CSASAGYGYTF. As DNA, the CDR3 is TGCAGTGCTAGTGCCGGGTATGGCTACACCTTC.